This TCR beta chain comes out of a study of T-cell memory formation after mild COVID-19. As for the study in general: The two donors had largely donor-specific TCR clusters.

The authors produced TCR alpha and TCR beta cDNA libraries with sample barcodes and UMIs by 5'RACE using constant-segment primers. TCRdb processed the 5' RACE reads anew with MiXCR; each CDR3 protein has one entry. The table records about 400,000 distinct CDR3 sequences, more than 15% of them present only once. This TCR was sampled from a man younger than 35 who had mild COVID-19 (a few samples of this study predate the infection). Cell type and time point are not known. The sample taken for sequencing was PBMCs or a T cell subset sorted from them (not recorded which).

The DNA for the CDR3 is TGCGCCAGCAGCTTGGAGGAAGGGAGGGCCCTCCACTTT. Translation: CASSLEEGRALHF. The chain has TRBV5-1 and TRBJ1-6; D gene uncertain. This CDR3 has 13 amino acids. CDR1 and CDR2 from the germline V gene are SGHRS and YFSETQ. V shed 0 bases and J shed 14 bases, with 12 bases lying between them.